The text below deals with one T cell receptor (beta chain). RNA totalling roughly 0.45 to 1 ug underwent reverse transcription with random hexamers. MiXCR, run by TCRdb on the immunoSEQ multiplex PCR reads, gives a single entry per CDR3 protein. The table lists 130,000 to 150,000 distinct CDR3 sequences, 94% of them singletons. The V and J ends lost 4 bases and 4 bases, in that order; junction bases with no gene match: 12. The CDR3 totals 16 residues. CDR1 SGDLS and CDR2 YYNGEE come from the germline V gene. CD8+ and CD4+ T cells circulating in blood were sequenced for TCR beta. Matched for age and sex, the controls were healthy donors. The data originate from a study of CD8 T cells in Susac syndrome.

The sequence was collected from a human donor in good health. Sequenced input: CD8+ T cells from PBMCs. The chain carries TRBV9 and TRBJ2-3, with TRBD2 matching 7 bases. CDR3 sequence reads: CASSHPLGGSSDTQYF. The DNA of the CDR3 is TGTGCCAGCAGCCACCCCCTGGGCGGGAGTTCAGATACGCAGTATTTT.